These 30 T cell receptor beta chains originate from one sample sequenced in a study of blood T cell repertoires in COVID-19. TCRdb's table, derived via immunoSEQ multiplex PCR, lists solely in-frame clones and lacks some. The sample consists of 150,000 to 180,000 clones, roughly nine tenths of them appearing once. Sequencing was done on a sample of peripheral blood. All receptors derive from a man in his fifties with acute or convalescent COVID-19.

In its sample, this clone was seen once. V and J are TRBV7-9 and TRBJ1-4; D is uncertain. The V end was cut by 5 bases, the J end by 8 bases, with 18 bases between. CDR1 and CDR2 from the germline V gene are SEHNR and FQNEAQ (reference sequence). The CDR3 is made up of 15 amino acids. The chain's CDR3 is CASSLGAHRKEKLFF. CDR3 nucleotide sequence: TGTGCCAGCAGCCTCGGAGCCCATCGGAAGGAAAAACTGTTTTTT.

This clone occurred once. The chain couples TRBV4-3 to TRBJ1-1; D not resolved. Per germline, CDR1 LGHNA and CDR2 YSLEER. This CDR3 is 13 amino acids long. V was clipped by 0 bases and J by 4 bases, with 6 bases between them. Here the CDR3 DNA reads TGCGCCAGCAGCCAAGAGTTTCGCACTGAAGCTTTCTTT. It codes for CASSQEFRTEAFF.

The chain joins TRBV28 to TRBJ2-7; 9 nucleotides line up with TRBD1. The J segment lost 3 bases and the V segment lost 3 bases, leaving 3 bases of the junction unmatched. Germline V gene sequence: CDR1 MDHEN, CDR2 SYDVKM. This CDR3 comprises 14 residues. CDR3 bases: TGTGCCAGCAGTTTTTTGACAGGGGGCTACGAGCAGTACTTC. This codes for CASSFLTGGYEQYF.

V and J are TRBV27 and TRBJ1-4; D might be TRBD1 (5 bases). The germline gives CDR1 MNHEY, CDR2 SMNVEV (reference sequence). This CDR3 is 15 amino acids long. Trimming took 5 bases from V and 0 from J, leaving 10 bases between them. The chain's CDR3 is CASSPGIATNEKLFF. CDR3 bases: TGTGCCAGCAGTCCAGGGATTGCAACTAATGAAAAACTGTTTTTT.

The chain employs TRBV28 and TRBJ1-2, with D unresolved. Between the trimmed V and J ends, which lost 2 bases and 7 bases, there was a span of 20 bases. This CDR3 spans 16 amino acids. CDR1 MDHEN and CDR2 SYDVKM come from the germline V gene. CDR3: CASSLLKSISVGGYTF. CDR3 nucleotides: TGTGCCAGCAGTTTACTGAAGTCCATTAGTGTTGGTGGCTACACCTTC.

The rearrangement links TRBV27 to TRBJ1-4; 10 bases agree with TRBD1. The CDR3 covers 16 residues. In germline, CDR1 is MNHEY, CDR2 SMNVEV (reference sequence). Trimming removed 6 bases from V and 5 bases from J; junction bases left unmatched: 9. CDR3 DNA: TGTGCCAGCAGCATCCACCGGGGACAGGGGAATGAAAAACTGTTTTTT. Translating gives CASSIHRGQGNEKLFF.

This chain links TRBV28 with TRBJ2-2, with 7 bases aligning to TRBD1. This CDR3 is built from 13 residues. CDR1 is MDHEN, CDR2 SYDVKM, per germline. V lost 9 bases, J lost 1 base, and 2 bases stayed unmatched. CDR3 in amino acids: CASRTGNTGELFF. The CDR3 nucleotides read TGTGCCAGTAGGACAGGGAACACCGGGGAGCTGTTTTTT.

V usage is TRBV2 and J usage is TRBJ2-1; TRBD2 agrees at 10 bases. Per germline, CDR1 SNHLY and CDR2 FYNNEI. CDR3 length: 16 residues. After removal of 3 bases from V and 6 bases from J, the junction contained 8 bases not matched to a gene. The CDR3 DNA reads TGTGCCAGCAGTGACAACCTAGCGGGGGTATCCAATGAGCAGTTCTTC. Translation gives CASSDNLAGVSNEQFF.

The chain uses TRBV5-8 and TRBJ1-2; 8 nucleotides agree with TRBD1. The CDR3 is 12 amino acids. Germline CDR1 reads SGHTS; CDR2 reads YDEGEE. V was clipped by 10 bases and J by 2 bases; unmatched bases: 4. The CDR3 protein is CAGGQANYGYTF. For the CDR3, the DNA is TGTGCCGGGGGACAGGCAAACTATGGCTACACCTTC.

V is TRBV6-5 and J is TRBJ1-5; tentative D call: TRBD1 (5 bases). CDR1 MNHEY and CDR2 SVGAGI come from the germline V gene. CDR3 length equals 11 residues. V lost 6 bases and J lost 9, with 9 bases in between. The CDR3 region has the DNA TGTGCCAGCAGGGAGGGGCCGCCCCAGCATTTT. Translated: CASREGPPQHF.

This sequence joins TRBV10-1 and TRBJ1-2, with D possibly matching TRBD1 (5 bases). The germline V gene has CDR1 WNHNN and CDR2 SYGVQD (reference sequence). Trimming cost V 3 bases and J 0 bases, with 8 bases left between them. This CDR3 spans 14 amino acids. The chain's CDR3 is CASSDTGTNYGYTF. The CDR3 DNA reads TGCGCCAGCAGTGATACAGGCACTAACTATGGCTACACCTTC.

The gene calls are TRBV3-1 (or the pseudogene TRBV3-2) and TRBJ2-2, with D possibly matching TRBD2 (6 bases). CDR1 is LGHDT and CDR2 is YNNKEL in the germline V gene (reference sequence). V was cut by 8 bases and J by 0 bases, with 10 bases left in between. The CDR3 length is 14 residues. CDR3: CASLSGANTGELFF. The CDR3 DNA follows: TGTGCCAGCCTTAGCGGAGCGAACACCGGGGAGCTGTTTTTT.

The chain is built from TRBV30 and TRBJ1-2, with D tentatively TRBD1 (5 bases). V was shortened by 0 bases and J by 5 bases, with 13 bases between the two germline ends. CDR3 length: 14 residues. Germline-derived CDR1 and CDR2 are GTSNPN and SVGIG (reference sequence). The CDR3 reads CAWSVPGSWYGYTF. Written as DNA, the CDR3 is TGTGCCTGGAGTGTACCAGGGTCTTGGTATGGCTACACCTTC.

V gene TRBV5-8 combines with J gene TRBJ1-6, with D possibly TRBD1 on 5 matching bases. This CDR3 has 13 amino acids. Trimming removed 3 bases from V and 10 bases from J, with 11 bases in between. CDR1 SGHTS and CDR2 YDEGEE come from the germline V gene. The CDR3: CASSSPGDSPLHF. The CDR3 DNA reads as TGTGCCAGCAGCTCGCCGGGGGACTCACCCCTCCACTTT.

CDR3 bases: TGCGCCAGCAGCCAAGACTCACAGGGTCGACAGCCCCAGCATTTT. It specifies CASSQDSQGRQPQHF. J is TRBJ1-5 and V is TRBV4-3; the D gene is possibly TRBD1 (6 bases). Trimming pared 0 bases from V and 7 bases from J, leaving 13 bases between. Germline V gene sequence: CDR1 LGHNA, CDR2 YSLEER. CDR3 length equals 15 residues.

The chain couples TRBV29-1 to TRBJ1-1, with a possible D match to TRBD1 (6 bases). V was cut by 8 bases and J by 3 bases, with 19 bases left in between. This CDR3 comprises 14 residues. Germline loops: CDR1 SQVTM, CDR2 ANQGSEA. The CDR3 coding sequence is TGCAGCACTACAGGAGGCGCAGGGGACACTGAAGCTTTCTTT. This gives the protein CSTTGGAGDTEAFF.

The chain combines TRBV29-1 with TRBJ1-2; 7 bases line up with TRBD1. The CDR3 runs to 13 residues. The V and J ends lost 2 bases and 4 bases, in that order; junction bases with no gene match: 4. CDR1 and CDR2 from the germline V gene are SQVTM and ANQGSEA. The CDR3 here is CSVERGLGYGYTF. The CDR3 DNA is TGCAGCGTTGAAAGGGGGCTTGGCTATGGCTACACCTTC.

J is TRBJ2-7 and V is TRBV7-8; D is perhaps TRBD2 (5 bases). Germline V gene data show CDR1 as SGHVS and CDR2 as FQNEAQ. V lost 3 bases to trimming and J lost 6 bases, with 15 bases between them. CDR3 length equals 14 residues. CDR3 sequence: CASSFAPRESEQYF. The DNA for the CDR3 is TGTGCCAGCAGCTTCGCCCCGAGGGAAAGCGAGCAGTACTTC.

This chain uses TRBV28 with TRBJ1-1, with D perhaps TRBD1 (6 bases). The CDR3 is made up of 16 amino acids. Germline assignment: CDR1 MDHEN and CDR2 SYDVKM. V lost 5 bases, J lost 0 bases, and 16 bases lay in between. This CDR3 reads CASSGTWGRMNTEAFF. The CDR3 region has the DNA TGTGCCAGCAGTGGGACATGGGGGAGAATGAACACTGAAGCTTTCTTT.

The gene calls are TRBV28 and TRBJ2-1; 8 bases are shared with TRBD2. CDR1 is MDHEN, CDR2 SYDVKM, per germline. The V segment lost 4 bases and the J segment 8 bases; nucleotides outside the gene matches: 13. The CDR3 is 16 amino acids. CDR3 DNA sequence: TGTGCCAGCAGTTCCCAACGCGGTAGCGGGGTGGATGAGCAGTTCTTC. Its translation: CASSSQRGSGVDEQFF.

This clone was seen only once. This sequence joins TRBV4-1 and TRBJ1-3, with TRBD1 matching 7 bases. The junction had 13 bases not matched to a gene; V was cut back by 8 bases and J by 3 bases. CDR3 length: 16 residues. CDR1 is MGHRA, CDR2 YSYEKL, per germline. CDR3 coding DNA: TGCGCCAGCTCAAGCCTCAGGGGGGCGGATGGAAACACCATATATTTT. Translation: CASSSLRGADGNTIYF.

The CDR3 loop is CAWSGTYGYTF. Here the CDR3 DNA reads TGTGCCTGGAGTGGGACATATGGCTACACCTTC. This chain uses TRBV30 with TRBJ1-2, with D perhaps TRBD1 (5 bases). The germline V gene has CDR1 GTSNPN and CDR2 SVGIG (reference sequence). This CDR3 contains 11 residues. V shed 1 base and J shed 5 bases, with 5 bases lying between them.

The chain carries TRBV13 and TRBJ1-4, with TRBD1 matching 8 bases. The V segment lost 2 bases and the J segment 8 bases; nucleotides outside the gene matches: 4. Germline V gene sequence: CDR1 PRHDT, CDR2 FYEKMQ (reference sequence). This CDR3 contains 14 residues. The CDR3 DNA follows: TGTGCCAGCAGCTTACAGGGGGCCGGCGAAAAACTGTTTTTT. Its protein is CASSLQGAGEKLFF.

The rearrangement joins TRBV7-9 to TRBJ1-6; D might be TRBD1 (6 bases). Germline lookup yields CDR1 SEHNR and CDR2 FQNEAQ (reference sequence). This CDR3 is 15 amino acids long. V was trimmed by 5 bases and J by 5 bases, leaving 13 bases between them. The DNA of the CDR3 is TGTGCCAGCAGCCCATACGACAGGAATAATTCACCCCTCCACTTT. Translated: CASSPYDRNNSPLHF.

J is TRBJ2-5 and V is TRBV5-1, with 8 bases matching TRBD1. Germline CDR1 reads SGHRS; CDR2 reads YFSETQ. With V trimmed by 2 bases and J by 5 bases, 8 bases remained unmatched. This CDR3 is built from 15 residues. The CDR3 sequence is CASSLQGDREETQYF. The CDR3 DNA reads TGCGCCAGCAGCTTACAGGGGGATCGCGAGGAGACCCAGTACTTC.

This chain connects TRBV15 to TRBJ1-1; possible D gene TRBD1, 6 bases. Germline V CDR1 and CDR2: LNHNV, YYDKDF (reference sequence). The V end lost 1 base, the J end lost 1 base, and 13 bases lay between the germline ends. The CDR3 extends over 16 amino acids. CDR3 protein: CATSRGTGLGNTEAFF. CDR3 in DNA: TGTGCCACCAGCAGAGGCACAGGGCTTGGGAACACTGAAGCTTTCTTT.

The chain carries TRBV6-5 and TRBJ1-2, with D perhaps TRBD1 (5 bases). The V end was cut by 7 bases, the J end by 8 bases, with 11 bases between. The CDR3 contains 11 residues. The germline gives CDR1 MNHEY, CDR2 SVGAGI. Written as DNA, the CDR3 is TGTGCCAGCATGCTAGGGGTCGGCTACACCTTC. Translated, it gives CASMLGVGYTF.

This clone appeared once. The chain has TRBV3-1 (or the pseudogene TRBV3-2) and TRBJ1-1; 9 nucleotides line up with TRBD1. The CDR3 has 14 residues. V lost 6 bases to trimming and J lost 3 bases; unmatched junction nucleotides: 5. Germline V gene lookup returns CDR1 LGHDT and CDR2 YNNKEL (reference sequence). The CDR3 DNA is TGTGCCAGCAGGGTACAGGGGGCTTACACTGAAGCTTTCTTT. Translated: CASRVQGAYTEAFF.

The chain carries TRBV10-3 and TRBJ2-5; 9 bases are shared with TRBD2. CDR1 ENHRY and CDR2 SYGVKD come from the germline V gene. The CDR3 sequence is 15 residues long. Germline trimming cut 6 bases from V and 5 bases from J; bases unmatched to any gene: 10. CDR3 region: CAISQREAGGETQYF. The DNA for the CDR3 is TGTGCCATCAGCCAGCGGGAGGCCGGGGGGGAGACCCAGTACTTC.

In DNA, the CDR3 is TGTGCCAGCAGGGCTGGACTTAACACCGGGGAGCTGTTTTTT. This translates into CASRAGLNTGELFF. The V and J genes are TRBV27 and TRBJ2-2, with D perhaps TRBD2 (5 bases). In germline, CDR1 is MNHEY, CDR2 SMNVEV (reference sequence). The germline V and J ends were trimmed by 6 bases and 2 bases, with 10 bases remaining between them. The CDR3 sequence is 14 residues long.